One sample yielded the 30 T cell receptor beta chains listed below, sequenced in a study of shared clonotypes between healthy human individuals. Profiled with immunoSEQ multiplex PCR; TCRdb holds only in-frame clones, not every one. The sample lists 300,000 to 400,000 clones, about 73% occurring once. Material for sequencing was memory CD4+ T cells sorted from blood. Sample subset: CD45RA-negative fraction. The receptor source for this set is a man aged 30 to 45 in good health.

This clone showed up just once. The V and J genes are TRBV4-1 and TRBJ1-2; 7 bases fit TRBD1. The CDR3 runs 14 residues. After removal of 2 bases from V and 3 bases from J, the junction contained 3 bases not matched to a gene. CDR1 MGHRA and CDR2 YSYEKL come from the germline V gene. CDR3 DNA: TGCGCCAGCAGCCAATACGGGACAGACTATGGCTACACCTTC. Its protein product is CASSQYGTDYGYTF.

The chain employs TRBV5-1 and TRBJ2-3; D is perhaps TRBD1 (5 bases). This CDR3 contains 14 residues. The germline V and J ends were trimmed by 4 bases and 6 bases, with 15 bases remaining between them. Germline assignment: CDR1 SGHRS and CDR2 YFSETQ. CDR3 nucleotide sequence: TGCGCCAGCAGCATAGTAGGGGCGGTGGATACGCAGTATTTT. This encodes CASSIVGAVDTQYF.

With respect to this clone: An end of the junction differs from the germline gene, which may be a read error. The V and J genes are TRBV7-7 and TRBJ2-2, with 8 bases matching TRBD1. In germline, CDR1 is SSHAT, CDR2 FNYEAQ (reference sequence). This CDR3 has 16 amino acids. The CDR3 reads CASSLRLTGAFGELFF. CDR3 sequence (DNA): TGTGCTAGCAGCTTACGTCTGACAGGGGCATTCGGGGAGCTGTTTTTT. The whole variable domain, remainder taken from reference TRBV7-7 and TRBJ2-2, is GAGVSQSPRYKVTKRGQDVTLRCDPISSHATLYWYQQALGQGPEFLTYFNYEAQPDKSGLPSDRFSAERPEGSISTLTIQRTEQRDSAMYRCASSLRLTGAFGELFFGEGSRLTVL.

This clone was counted a few times. Other DNA sequences in the sample encode the same CDR3. The chain employs TRBV30 and TRBJ1-5; D call uncertain. The length of the CDR3 is 13 residues. Trimming stripped 0 bases from V and 0 bases from J, with 3 bases between. Germline lookup yields CDR1 GTSNPN and CDR2 SVGIG (reference sequence). CDR3 loop: CAWSVSSNQPQHF. The CDR3 nucleotides read TGTGCCTGGAGTGTAAGTAGCAATCAGCCCCAGCATTTT. Looking up the rest from reference TRBV30 and TRBJ1-5 gives the full variable domain: SQTIHQWPATLVQPVGSPLSLECTVEGTSNPNLYWYRQAAGRGLQLLFYSVGIGQISSEVPQNLSASRPQDRQFILSSKKLLLSDSGFYLCAWSVSSNQPQHFGDGTRLSIL.

The chain employs TRBV18 and TRBJ2-7; TRBD2 is a possible D gene (7 bases). Trimming removed 3 bases from V and 0 bases from J, with 18 bases in between. Germline loops: CDR1 KGHSH, CDR2 LQKENI. There are 17 residues in the CDR3. Here the CDR3 reads CASSPPRGGSGSYEQYF. CDR3 bases: TGTGCCAGCTCACCCCCAAGGGGGGGGTCGGGCTCCTACGAGCAGTACTTC.

This clone appeared a few times. The sample carries other DNA sequences with the same CDR3. The genes are TRBV30 and TRBJ1-5; 9 positions agree with TRBD1. V shed 5 bases and J 5 bases; nucleotides not matched to a gene: 4. This CDR3 is 13 amino acids long. Germline CDR1 reads GTSNPN; CDR2 reads SVGIG (reference sequence). CDR3 DNA sequence: TGTGCCTGGGGGGGACAGGGAGATCAGCCCCAGCATTTT. Translated, it gives CAWGGQGDQPQHF.

The chain has TRBV18 and TRBJ2-3; no clear D gene. This CDR3 region has 15 residues. V lost 2 bases, J lost 0 bases, and 9 bases lay in between. CDR1 and CDR2 from the germline V gene are KGHSH and LQKENI. The CDR3 is CASSPYSLSTDTQYF. The CDR3 nucleotides are TGTGCCAGCTCACCATACAGCCTAAGCACAGATACGCAGTATTTT.

This chain joins TRBV7-2 and TRBJ2-1; TRBD2 matches 8 bases. Germline assignment: CDR1 SGHTA and CDR2 FQGNSA. Germline trimming cut 5 bases from V and 8 bases from J; bases unmatched to any gene: 5. The CDR3 runs to 13 residues. DNA for the CDR3: TGTGCCAGCAGCATTAGCGGGACTCATGAGCAGTTCTTC. The encoded protein is CASSISGTHEQFF.

The count of this clone is one. The chain carries TRBV29-1 and TRBJ1-4; TRBD1 is a possible D gene (6 bases). The ends were cut back, 2 bases at V and 6 bases at J, with 16 bases in the middle. The CDR3 covers 15 residues. Germline values: CDR1 SQVTM, CDR2 ANQGSEA. The CDR3, as DNA: TGCAGCGTTGAAATCGGGGCAGGGGAGGATGAAAAACTGTTTTTT. It encodes CSVEIGAGEDEKLFF.

This clone was seen a handful of times. J is TRBJ1-5 and V is TRBV2, with TRBD1 matching 9 bases. Germline loops: CDR1 SNHLY, CDR2 FYNNEI. The CDR3 has 15 amino acids. Trimming took 7 bases from V and 3 from J; bases not matched to a gene: 7. The CDR3: CASTRDRASNQPQHF. The CDR3 DNA follows: TGTGCCAGCACCCGGGACAGGGCTTCCAATCAGCCCCAGCATTTT.

This chain links TRBV5-1 with TRBJ1-4; D remains unclear. The germline V and J ends were trimmed by 2 bases and 8 bases, with 13 bases remaining between them. The CDR3 spans 14 residues. The germline CDR1 and CDR2 sequences are SGHRS and YFSETQ. In DNA, the CDR3 is TGCGCCAGCAGCTTTACGGACGGAAGCGAAAAACTGTTTTTT. This gives the protein CASSFTDGSEKLFF.

This clone appeared once. The chain uses TRBV6-5 and TRBJ2-6; D gene unclear. Trimming took off 2 bases at V and 9 bases at J, with 11 bases between the two ends. This CDR3 is 14 amino acids long. The germline gives CDR1 MNHEY, CDR2 SVGAGI. The DNA for the CDR3 is TGTGCCAGCAGTTACGGCGGTTCCGGCAACGTCCTGACTTTC. This codes for CASSYGGSGNVLTF.

This chain uses TRBV4-2 with TRBJ2-1; the match to TRBD2 covers 8 bases. Trimming took 0 bases from V and 4 from J; bases not matched to a gene: 5. Germline values: CDR1 LGHNA, CDR2 YNFKEQ. This CDR3 region has 16 residues. CDR3 protein: CASSQERLAGYNEQFF. The CDR3 DNA reads as TGTGCCAGCAGCCAAGAGAGGTTAGCGGGATACAATGAGCAGTTCTTC.

The chain links TRBV28 to TRBJ2-7; TRBD2 is a possible D gene (6 bases). CDR3 length: 16 amino acids. CDR1 MDHEN and CDR2 SYDVKM come from the germline V gene. V gave up 3 bases and J gave up 3 bases, with 18 bases separating them. CDR3 coding DNA: TGTGCCAGCAGTTTGCCCCGGGGAGGAGTAGGCTACGAGCAGTACTTC. It yields the protein CASSLPRGGVGYEQYF. Full variable domain (rest looked up from reference TRBV28 and TRBJ2-7): DVKVTQSSRYLVKRTGEKVFLECVQDMDHENMFWYRQDPGLGLRLIYFSYDVKMKEKGDIPEGYSVSREKKERFSLILESASTNQTSMYLCASSLPRGGVGYEQYFGPGTRLTVT.

This clone was seen once. This sequence joins TRBV18 and TRBJ1-5, with 7 bases fitting TRBD1. The CDR3 has 18 amino acids. Trimming cost V 3 bases and J 2 bases; bases outside gene matches: 13. From germline, CDR1 is KGHSH and CDR2 LQKENI. CDR3 nucleotide sequence: TGTGCCAGCTCACCCCCCGGACAGGTTATGGGGGGCAATCAGCCCCAGCATTTT. Protein: CASSPPGQVMGGNQPQHF. Drawing the rest from reference TRBV18 and TRBJ1-5, the complete variable domain is NAGVMQNPRHLVRRRGQEARLRCSPMKGHSHVYWYRQLPEEGLKFMVYLQKENIIDESGMPKERFSAEFPKEGPSILRIQQVVRGDSAAYFCASSPPGQVMGGNQPQHFGDGTRLSIL.

This clone was seen more than once but under ten times. This chain joins TRBV6-1 and TRBJ2-1, with TRBD1 identical over 7 bases. The CDR3 contains 15 residues. V was clipped by 4 bases and J by 3 bases; unmatched bases: 6. The V gene's germline CDR1 is MNHNS and CDR2 SASEGT. The CDR3: CASSAGRGNYNEQFF. CDR3 DNA sequence: TGTGCCAGCAGTGCCGGCAGGGGGAACTACAATGAGCAGTTCTTC.

The rearrangement uses TRBV27 and TRBJ2-7; D uncertain. The CDR3 spans 13 residues. The V and J ends lost 7 bases and 3 bases respectively, with 13 bases between them. Germline assignment: CDR1 MNHEY and CDR2 SMNVEV (reference sequence). CDR3 protein: CASTVRPGYEQYF. Here the CDR3 DNA reads TGTGCCAGCACTGTCAGACCCGGCTACGAGCAGTACTTC.

This clone was found a few times. The rearrangement joins TRBV18 to TRBJ2-7, with no clear D. V gave up 3 bases and J gave up 6 bases, with 12 bases separating them. The CDR3 spans 13 residues. Germline CDR1 reads KGHSH; CDR2 reads LQKENI. The CDR3 region is CASSPGSDREQYF. The CDR3 DNA is TGTGCCAGCTCACCGGGCTCTGATCGCGAGCAGTACTTC.

Here the CDR3 DNA reads TGTGCCAGCAGTGTTGCGAATCAGCCCCAGCATTTT. It codes for CASSVANQPQHF. The rearrangement joins TRBV6-1 to TRBJ1-5, with D unclear. This CDR3 is built from 12 residues. With 4 bases removed from V and 4 bases from J, the gap between germline ends came to 5 bases. Germline assignment: CDR1 MNHNS and CDR2 SASEGT.

This rearrangement joins TRBV19 to TRBJ1-1, with TRBD1 as a possible D gene (5 bases). Germline V gene lookup returns CDR1 LNHDA and CDR2 SQIVND (reference sequence). V lost 1 base and J 7 bases, leaving 10 bases between the germline ends. This CDR3 comprises 13 residues. DNA for the CDR3: TGTGCCAGTAGTATAGCGGGGGGAATTGAAGCTTTCTTT. Encoded protein: CASSIAGGIEAFF.

This chain joins TRBV5-1 and TRBJ1-3; D is perhaps TRBD1 (5 bases). The V gene's germline CDR1 is SGHRS and CDR2 YFSETQ. The V end lost 4 bases, the J end lost 0 bases, and 11 bases lay between the germline ends. This CDR3 region has 15 residues. This CDR3 is CASSIAGISGNTIYF. The CDR3 DNA reads TGCGCCAGCAGCATAGCAGGGATCTCTGGAAACACCATATATTTT. Complete variable domain (other parts from reference TRBV5-1 and TRBJ1-3): KAGVTQTPRYLIKTRGQQVTLSCSPISGHRSVSWYQQTPGQGLQFLFEYFSETQRNKGNFPGRFSGRQFSNSRSEMNVSTLELGDSALYLCASSIAGISGNTIYFGEGSWLTVV.

The CDR3 reads CASSEISDTQYF. In DNA, the CDR3 is TGTGCCAGCAGTGAAATCTCGGATACGCAGTATTTT. The V call is TRBV2, the J call TRBJ2-3; D remains unclear. The length of the CDR3 is 12 residues. V was pared by 2 bases and J by 6 bases, with 6 bases between. Germline V gives CDR1 SNHLY, CDR2 FYNNEI.

The chain has TRBV6-1 and TRBJ1-3, with unresolved D. V was trimmed by 0 bases and J by 5 bases, leaving 2 bases between them. The germline CDR1 and CDR2 sequences are MNHNS and SASEGT. The CDR3 length is 12 residues. This chain's CDR3 is CASSEARNTIYF. DNA of the CDR3: TGTGCCAGCAGTGAAGCCCGAAACACCATATATTTT.

This chain joins TRBV7-7 and TRBJ2-2; possible D gene TRBD2, 6 bases. V was trimmed by 5 bases and J by 0 bases, leaving 7 bases between them. From germline, CDR1 is SSHAT and CDR2 FNYEAQ (reference sequence). CDR3 size: 14 residues. The CDR3 nucleotides are TGTGCCAGCAGCCGGGACTCGAACACCGGGGAGCTGTTTTTT. It codes for CASSRDSNTGELFF.

V usage is TRBV18 and J usage is TRBJ1-2, with 7 bases aligning to TRBD1. V was clipped by 3 bases and J by 4 bases; unmatched bases: 8. CDR3 length: 15 residues. Germline V gene sequence: CDR1 KGHSH, CDR2 LQKENI. This chain's CDR3 is CASSPTSRDSYGYTF. The CDR3, as DNA: TGTGCCAGCTCACCCACATCCCGGGACAGCTATGGCTACACCTTC.

In its sample, this clone was seen a few times. The V call is TRBV25-1, the J call TRBJ2-2; D remains unclear. CDR3 length: 14 amino acids. Trimming stripped 7 bases from V and 1 base from J, with 10 bases between. Per germline, CDR1 MGHDK and CDR2 SYGVNS. CDR3 amino acids: CASMADLNTGELFF. The CDR3 nucleotides read TGTGCCAGCATGGCAGACTTGAACACCGGGGAGCTGTTTTTT.

The chain uses TRBV14 and TRBJ2-7; no reliable D call. This CDR3 has 11 amino acids. Trimming stripped 2 bases from V and 6 bases from J, with 5 bases between. The germline gives CDR1 SGHDN, CDR2 FVKESK. In DNA, the CDR3 is TGTGCCAGCAGCCAACTCCGCGAGCAGTACTTC. Translated: CASSQLREQYF.

This clone is medium-sized in the sample. The chain uses TRBV11-3 and TRBJ2-5, with D perhaps matching TRBD1 (5 bases). The CDR3 totals 15 residues. Germline assignment: CDR1 SGHNT and CDR2 YENEEA. The ends were cut back, 5 bases at V and 2 bases at J, with 15 bases in the middle. In DNA, the CDR3 is TGTGCCAGCAGCGCGGAGCAGGGTGCGCAAGAGACCCAGTACTTC. Translating gives CASSAEQGAQETQYF.

CDR3 region: CASSAYRENTEAFF. The CDR3, as DNA: TGTGCCAGTAGTGCATACAGGGAAAACACTGAAGCTTTCTTT. The gene calls are TRBV19 and TRBJ1-1, with D possibly matching TRBD1 (6 bases). Trimming took 5 bases from V and 2 from J, leaving 12 bases between them. The CDR3 totals 14 residues. The germline gives CDR1 LNHDA, CDR2 SQIVND (reference sequence). The full variable domain, in which reference TRBV19 and TRBJ1-1 provide the parts outside the CDR3, is DGGITQSPKYLFRKEGQNVTLSCEQNLNHDAMYWYRQDPGQGLRLIYYSQIVNDFQKGDIAEGYSVSREKKESFPLTVTSAQKNPTAFYLCASSAYRENTEAFFGQGTRLTVV.

The genes are TRBV7-6 and TRBJ2-3, with 8 bases aligning to TRBD2. V was pared by 2 bases and J by 0 bases, with 10 bases of the junction left unmatched. The germline V gene has CDR1 SGHVS and CDR2 FNYEAQ. CDR3 length equals 18 residues. CDR3 in amino acids: CASSLRGRLARSTDTQYF. The CDR3 region has the DNA TGTGCCAGCAGCTTAAGGGGAAGACTAGCGCGTAGCACAGATACGCAGTATTTT.